Shown below are 31 T cell receptor beta chains from a single sample sequenced in a study of early T cells in non-severe SARS-CoV-2 infection. TCRdb re-called the 5' RACE reads with MiXCR, one entry per CDR3 protein. The sample holds tens of thousands of distinct CDR3 sequences, 15% to 17% seen once. The sample was whole blood. The receptor set was obtained from an adult who was a healthcare worker with PCR-confirmed SARS-CoV-2 infection or an uninfected control (not recorded which).

The chain carries TRBV24-1 and TRBJ2-1; D may be TRBD1 (6 bases). This CDR3 comprises 13 residues. Looked up from germline, CDR1 is KGHDR and CDR2 is SFDVKD. Between the trimmed V and J ends, which lost 3 bases and 7 bases, there was a span of 9 bases. CDR3 residues: CATSDLRGNEQFF. CDR3 nucleotides: TGTGCCACCAGTGATCTCAGGGGAAATGAGCAGTTCTTC.

The chain combines TRBV5-1 with TRBJ2-7; 7 bases fit TRBD2. This CDR3 spans 15 amino acids. Trimming cost V 1 base and J 1 base; bases outside gene matches: 5. Germline loops: CDR1 SGHRS, CDR2 YFSETQ. The CDR3 bases are TGCGCCAGCAGCTTGTTCGCGGGGGAGTCCTACGAGCAGTACTTC. Translated: CASSLFAGESYEQYF.

This clonotype has a handful of counts. Written as DNA, the CDR3 is TGCAGTGCTAGAGTCCCCTACGAGCAGTACTTC. Translation gives CSARVPYEQYF. The chain recombines TRBV20-1 with TRBJ2-7, with D hard to call. Trimming removed 1 base from V and 2 bases from J, with 3 bases in between. This CDR3 region has 11 residues. From germline, CDR1 is DFQATT and CDR2 SNEGSKA (reference sequence).

This clonotype was observed a handful of times. The rearrangement joins TRBV19 to TRBJ1-6; D gene uncertain. CDR3 length: 16 residues. V shed 3 bases and J shed 0 bases, with 9 bases lying between them. Germline V gene lookup returns CDR1 LNHDA and CDR2 SQIVND (reference sequence). CDR3 loop: CASSISLSSYNSPLHF. CDR3 nucleotides: TGTGCCAGTAGTATCAGCTTGAGCTCCTATAATTCACCCCTCCACTTT.

This rearrangement joins TRBV11-2 to TRBJ2-1, with 10 positions matching TRBD2. The CDR3 extends over 17 amino acids. Per germline, CDR1 SGHAT and CDR2 FQNNGV. V shed 3 bases and J 8 bases; nucleotides not matched to a gene: 13. The CDR3 is CASSLRGGASGSYEQFF. CDR3 bases: TGTGCCAGCAGCTTGAGGGGTGGAGCTAGCGGGAGCTATGAGCAGTTCTTC.

This clonotype was recorded a few times. The chain joins TRBV7-2 to TRBJ2-2; unclear D gene. The CDR3 has 12 amino acids. The germline gives CDR1 SGHTA, CDR2 FQGNSA. V lost 5 bases and J 8 bases, leaving 9 bases between the germline ends. This CDR3 is CASSQMVGELFF. CDR3 DNA sequence: TGTGCCAGCAGCCAGATGGTTGGGGAGCTGTTTTTT.

The chain recombines TRBV7-9 with TRBJ1-1; no clear D. The V end was cut by 4 bases, the J end by 4 bases, with 7 bases between. Germline CDR1 and CDR2: SEHNR and FQNEAQ (reference sequence). This CDR3 has 12 residues. The chain's CDR3 is CASSSQFTEAFF. CDR3 bases: TGTGCCAGCAGCTCCCAATTCACTGAAGCTTTCTTT.

This clonotype occurred many times. The chain links TRBV11-2 to TRBJ1-1; TRBD1 agrees at 9 bases. The CDR3 totals 17 residues. Germline CDR1 and CDR2: SGHAT and FQNNGV. V was clipped by 4 bases and J by 3 bases; unmatched bases: 12. DNA for the CDR3: TGTGCCAGCAGCTATTTGGGACAGGGAAGAATATACACTGAAGCTTTCTTT. It encodes CASSYLGQGRIYTEAFF.

The chain carries TRBV19 and TRBJ2-7; TRBD2 aligns across 8 bases. The CDR3 spans 15 residues. Trimming took 6 bases from V and 7 from J; bases not matched to a gene: 14. Germline-derived CDR1 and CDR2 are LNHDA and SQIVND (reference sequence). Written as DNA, the CDR3 is TGTGCCAGTAGCTCGGCTGGGCTAGCGGGTTTGGAGCAGTACTTC. Encoded protein: CASSSAGLAGLEQYF.

Many counts were recorded for this clonotype. This chain joins TRBV20-1 and TRBJ1-1; D gene unclear. CDR1 is DFQATT and CDR2 is SNEGSKA in the germline V gene (reference sequence). V lost 2 bases and J 0 bases, leaving 10 bases between the germline ends. CDR3 length equals 14 residues. DNA for the CDR3: TGCAGTGCTAGACTAAAATCAATGAACACTGAAGCTTTCTTT. Translation: CSARLKSMNTEAFF.

At least ten counts were recorded for this clonotype. This sequence joins TRBV29-1 and TRBJ2-1, with D perhaps matching TRBD2 (7 bases). Germline lookup yields CDR1 SQVTM and CDR2 ANQGSEA. The CDR3 contains 12 residues. Deletions cut 7 bases from V and 4 bases from J, with 11 bases between. In DNA, the CDR3 is TGCAGCGGGGAGGGGGGATACAATGAGCAGTTCTTC. Amino acids: CSGEGGYNEQFF.

This clonotype was recorded a few times. The V call is TRBV29-1, the J call TRBJ1-1; D ambiguous. This CDR3 is 10 amino acids long. Germline V gene data show CDR1 as SQVTM and CDR2 as ANQGSEA. The germline V and J ends were trimmed by 2 bases and 8 bases, with 6 bases remaining between them. The CDR3 protein is CSVEIREAFF. In DNA, the CDR3 is TGCAGCGTTGAAATCAGGGAAGCTTTCTTT.

Worth noting for this clonotype: In this CDR3 the conserved last residue, phenylalanine or tryptophan, is missing, so a read error is likely. It is unclear where the CDR3 begins or ends on the DNA, so no DNA is shown, and the CDR3 is as TCRdb lists it. V gene TRBV4-1 combines with J gene TRBJ2-1; the table's D gene call, TRBD2, was not cross checked with the DNA. Counting both end residues, the CDR3 totals 10 amino acids. The V gene's germline CDR1 is MGHRA and CDR2 YSYEKL. The CDR3 loop reads CASIQGTFSL.

The chain links TRBV5-1 to TRBJ2-1, with TRBD2 identical over 9 bases. CDR3 length: 16 residues. V lost 0 bases, J lost 10 bases, and 11 bases stayed unmatched. From germline, CDR1 is SGHRS and CDR2 YFSETQ. The CDR3 loop reads CASSLVPAGGSGEQFF. CDR3 DNA sequence: TGCGCCAGCAGCTTGGTTCCAGCGGGGGGATCGGGCGAGCAGTTCTTC.

In this sample, this clonotype turned up a few times. The V gene is TRBV4-1, the J gene TRBJ1-5, with 8 bases aligning to TRBD1. Germline CDR1 and CDR2: MGHRA and YSYEKL. V lost 4 bases and J lost 5; bases outside the gene matches: 10. The CDR3 runs to 16 residues. Here the CDR3 reads CASSPIGRGRDQPQHF. In nucleotides, the CDR3 is TGCGCCAGCAGCCCTATCGGCAGGGGGCGCGATCAGCCCCAGCATTTT.

This clonotype has a handful of counts. The V gene is TRBV12-3 or TRBV12-4, the J gene TRBJ2-1; TRBD1 aligns across 7 bases. CDR3 length: 15 residues. J gave up 1 base and V 4 bases, and 4 bases lay outside the gene matches. CDR3: CASSYRQGSYNEQFF. The DNA for the CDR3 is TGTGCCAGCAGTTACCGACAGGGATCCTACAATGAGCAGTTCTTC.

The chain couples TRBV5-1 to TRBJ1-5; D may be TRBD1 (5 bases). Germline values: CDR1 SGHRS, CDR2 YFSETQ. CDR3 length equals 15 residues. Trimming removed 4 bases from V and 2 bases from J, with 13 bases in between. CDR3 nucleotide sequence: TGCGCCAGCAGCCCAGGAGAACAGGGCAATCAGCCCCAGCATTTT. Its translation: CASSPGEQGNQPQHF.

The rearrangement uses TRBV12-3 or TRBV12-4 and TRBJ2-7, with 8 bases identical to TRBD1. Germline trimming cut 2 bases from V and 3 bases from J; bases unmatched to any gene: 6. The CDR3 spans 15 residues. CDR3 bases: TGTGCCAGCAGTTTAAACAGGGGGGTGTACTACGAGCAGTACTTC. It is translated as CASSLNRGVYYEQYF.

J is TRBJ2-7 and V is TRBV7-9, with D maybe TRBD1 (7 bases). V was shortened by 5 bases and J by 3 bases, with 11 bases between the two germline ends. From germline, CDR1 is SEHNR and CDR2 FQNEAQ (reference sequence). The CDR3 has 13 residues. CDR3 in amino acids: CASSDREDYEQYF. As DNA, the CDR3 is TGTGCCAGCAGCGACAGGGAGGACTACGAGCAGTACTTC.

The rearrangement links TRBV6-1 to TRBJ2-1; maybe TRBD2 (5 bases). The CDR3 runs to 15 residues. V lost 6 bases, J lost 1 base, and 13 bases lay in between. Germline lookup yields CDR1 MNHNS and CDR2 SASEGT. This CDR3 reads CASSAGIGSYNEQFF. The CDR3 DNA sequence: TGTGCCAGCAGCGCGGGTATAGGGTCCTACAATGAGCAGTTCTTC.

The CDR3 DNA sequence: TGCGCCAGCAGTGAAGGGACATCGAGGGAGACCCAGTACTTC. Translated: CASSEGTSRETQYF. The V gene is TRBV10-1, the J gene TRBJ2-5, with D tentatively TRBD1 (6 bases). Trimming pared 3 bases from V and 5 bases from J, leaving 13 bases between. Germline CDR1 reads WNHNN; CDR2 reads SYGVQD (reference sequence). This CDR3 contains 14 residues.

A few counts support this clonotype. The V call is TRBV28, the J call TRBJ1-1; D is possibly TRBD1 (6 bases). CDR1 and CDR2 (germline): MDHEN, SYDVKM. V was pared by 5 bases and J by 7 bases, with 11 bases between. The CDR3 is 12 amino acids. The DNA for the CDR3 is TGTGCCAGCAGTCGGGAACAGGGTGAAGCTTTCTTT. Translated: CASSREQGEAFF.

The V call is TRBV27, the J call TRBJ2-5, with TRBD1 matching 7 bases. This CDR3 region has 15 residues. Germline V lookup: CDR1 MNHEY, CDR2 SMNVEV (reference sequence). After removal of 3 bases from V and 2 bases from J, the junction contained 6 bases not matched to a gene. Here the CDR3 reads CASSFTGTEQETQYF. The CDR3 coding sequence is TGTGCCAGCAGTTTCACCGGGACAGAGCAAGAGACCCAGTACTTC.

This clonotype has more than one count but fewer than ten. The gene calls are TRBV7-9 and TRBJ1-1; D is undetermined. V was pared by 5 bases and J by 4 bases, with 11 bases between. The CDR3 runs 13 residues. Germline CDR1 and CDR2: SEHNR and FQNEAQ (reference sequence). The CDR3, as DNA: TGTGCCAGCAGCCCCCTATCGGCCACTGAAGCTTTCTTT. This encodes CASSPLSATEAFF.

A few counts support this clonotype. The chain has TRBV5-1 and TRBJ2-5; D is unresolved. Germline V gene lookup returns CDR1 SGHRS and CDR2 YFSETQ. With 2 bases removed from V and 5 bases from J, the gap between germline ends came to 19 bases. The CDR3 is 16 residues long. The CDR3 loop is CASSFAQLTPGETQYF. The CDR3 nucleotides read TGCGCCAGCAGCTTCGCCCAGTTAACACCTGGGGAGACCCAGTACTTC.

This clonotype was seen a few times. This chain connects TRBV28 to TRBJ2-3; the D is unclear. CDR3 size: 15 residues. Germline V gives CDR1 MDHEN, CDR2 SYDVKM. Trimming pared 3 bases from V and 3 bases from J, leaving 13 bases between. The CDR3 spells CASSLGSWGTDTQYF. The CDR3, as DNA: TGTGCCAGCAGTTTGGGCAGTTGGGGAACAGATACGCAGTATTTT.

The CDR3 spells CASSPRDNQFF. The CDR3 bases are TGTGCCAGCAGCCCCCGGGACAACCAGTTCTTC. The chain is built from TRBV7-8 and TRBJ2-1, with a weak D call TRBD1 (6 bases). Germline V gene data show CDR1 as SGHVS and CDR2 as FQNEAQ. With 5 bases removed from V and 13 bases from J, the gap between germline ends came to 12 bases. This CDR3 has 11 amino acids.

V gene TRBV20-1 combines with J gene TRBJ2-1, with D perhaps matching TRBD2 (6 bases). Trimming took 5 bases from V and 0 from J, leaving 14 bases between them. The CDR3 consists of 15 residues. CDR1 DFQATT and CDR2 SNEGSKA come from the germline V gene (reference sequence). Here the CDR3 DNA reads TGCAGTGCTGCCCGTGGAGGGATCTCCTACAATGAGCAGTTCTTC. Its translation: CSAARGGISYNEQFF.

This clonotype was seen only a few times. This chain links TRBV6-5 with TRBJ2-7; D might be TRBD1 (5 bases). The germline V and J ends were trimmed by 0 bases and 4 bases, with 10 bases remaining between them. The V gene's germline CDR1 is MNHEY and CDR2 SVGAGI. The CDR3 consists of 14 residues. In DNA, the CDR3 is TGTGCCAGCAGTTACTCCCGGACATATTACGAGCAGTACTTC. Its protein product is CASSYSRTYYEQYF.

The rearrangement links TRBV18 to TRBJ1-4, with D uncertain. Germline assignment: CDR1 KGHSH and CDR2 LQKENI. Trimming pared 2 bases from V and 8 bases from J, leaving 6 bases between. This CDR3 has 12 residues. This CDR3 reads CASSPIGEKLFF. CDR3 nucleotide sequence: TGTGCCAGCTCACCAATAGGGGAAAAACTGTTTTTT.

This clonotype was picked up many times. V usage is TRBV7-2 and J usage is TRBJ1-2; perhaps TRBD1 as D (6 bases). Germline V gene lookup returns CDR1 SGHTA and CDR2 FQGNSA. The CDR3 loop spans 14 amino acids. Between the trimmed V and J ends, which lost 5 bases and 2 bases, there was a span of 12 bases. The CDR3 DNA reads TGTGCCAGCAGCCTGGGGACACCGAACTATGGCTACACCTTC. Its translation: CASSLGTPNYGYTF.